Here is one T cell receptor (beta chain) with its context. The antigen remains undetermined. The entirety of the isolated RNA underwent reverse transcription, so expressed TCRB transcripts were sequenced. Libraries were prepared by immunoSEQ multiplex PCR; TCRdb keeps only in-frame clonotypes and omits some of them. The sample yields more than 300,000 clones, roughly 12% seen once. This specimen belongs to a study of beta chain features in type 1 diabetes. Study-level points and caveats: Sequencing of cDNA might inflate the share of cells that strongly express TCR. In the patient group, naive, central memory and Treg TCRB repertoires seemed more alike than in the healthy donor group.

In germline, CDR1 is SQVTM, CDR2 ANQGSEA. This CDR3 is 13 amino acids long. The V gene end was trimmed by 6 bases and the J gene end by 7 bases; junction bases not matched to a gene: 7. The sequenced material came from naive CD4+ T cells from blood. This sequence was found in a man between 18 and 35 years old in good health. The chain is built from TRBV29-1 and TRBJ1-5; 9 nucleotides match TRBD1. The CDR3 coding sequence is TGCAGCGTAGAGCCGGGACAGGGACAGCCCCAGCATTTT. It specifies CSVEPGQGQPQHF.